This TCR beta chain originates from a study of blood T cell repertoires in COVID-19. The overall study: Some COVID-19 samples were acute and others convalescent; all came from the United States, Italy and Spain. Sources were T cells, B-cell-depleted T cells, or PBMCs; the material itself was cDNA or gDNA.

In assigning cohorts, the study relied on participant-reported clinical history. This CDR3 is built from 14 residues. Deletions cut 9 bases from V and 0 bases from J, with 12 bases between. The germline gives CDR1 MNHNY, CDR2 SVGAGI (reference sequence). As originally analysed: Researchers report that nucleated cell counts were estimated from reference gene primer amplification. The method was immunoSEQ multiplex PCR; TCRdb's version includes in-frame clones alone and lacks a portion of them. V, J and clone size derive from that table, while D and trimming were established from the DNA sequence. Among around 190,000 clones listed, 80% to 85% were seen once. The count of this clone is one.

The chain links TRBV6-6 to TRBJ2-1, with D perhaps matching TRBD2 (6 bases). The sequenced material came from PBMCs or T cells enriched from blood (not recorded which). This TCR was recovered from a woman in her 30s who had been exposed to COVID-19. DNA of the CDR3: TGTGCCAGTAGGGACTGGTCCTCCTACAATGAGCAGTTCTTC. It translates to CASRDWSSYNEQFF.